The 23 T cell receptor beta chains below were found in one sample sequenced in a study of glioma-infiltrating T cells. Using RNA template, CDR3s of TCR alpha and beta were amplified with iRepertoire arm-PCR. TCRdb fed the multiplex PCR reads into MiXCR, producing one record per CDR3 protein. The sample shows fewer than 200,000 distinct CDR3 sequences, roughly two fifths of them seen only once. The sample taken for sequencing was glioma tissue, nonneoplastic brain tissue, or PBMCs (not recorded which). The receptors stem from a human donor with low-grade glioma or glioblastoma, undergoing nonglioma brain surgery, or in good health (not recorded which).

This clonotype was counted between two and nine times. The gene calls are TRBV4-1 and TRBJ1-2; unclear D gene. V lost 0 bases to trimming and J lost 7 bases, with 9 bases between them. This CDR3 region has 13 residues. CDR1 and CDR2 (germline): MGHRA, YSYEKL. The DNA of the CDR3 is TGCGCCAGCAGCCAAGATTTAGCGGTTGGCTACACCTTC. It translates to CASSQDLAVGYTF.

As regards this clonotype: A much larger clone sits a single nucleotide away, making a read error possible. The chain uses TRBV3-1 and TRBJ1-1; 8 bases map to TRBD1. The CDR3 consists of 15 residues. Germline loops: CDR1 LGHDT, CDR2 YNNKEL (reference sequence). Here the CDR3 reads CASIQDRTGIPEAFF. For the CDR3, the DNA is TGTGCCAGCATCCAAGATCGGACAGGGATCCCTGAAGCTTTCTTT.

The gene calls are TRBV29-1 and TRBJ2-5; D possibly corresponds to TRBD1 (6 bases). The CDR3 runs to 14 residues. V was cut by 4 bases and J by 1 base, with 13 bases left in between. Germline values: CDR1 SQVTM, CDR2 ANQGSEA. Here the CDR3 DNA reads TGCAGCGTTGTTGAACAGGGCTTCCAAGAGACCCAGTACTTC. Its protein product is CSVVEQGFQETQYF.

This clonotype was detected once. A much larger clone differs from this one at a single base, so this may be a read error. V usage is TRBV18 and J usage is TRBJ2-1; tentatively, D is TRBD1 (6 bases). Germline V lookup: CDR1 KGHSH, CDR2 LQKENI. The CDR3 is 13 amino acids. The CDR3 bases are TGTGCCGGCTCACCCGGACAGACTAATGAGCAGTTCTTC. Amino acids: CAGSPGQTNEQFF. The variable domain in full, with the rest retrieved from reference TRBV18 and TRBJ2-1, is NAGVMQNPRHLVRRRGQEARLRCSPMKGHSHVYWYRQLPEEGLKFMVYLQKENIIDESGMPKERFSAEFPKEGPSILRIQQVVRGDSAAYFCAGSPGQTNEQFFGPGTRLTVL.

The CDR3 spells CASSSTGTQTTADTQYF. CDR3 bases: TGCGCCAGCAGCTCTACAGGGACCCAGACAACCGCAGATACGCAGTATTTT. The chain carries TRBV5-1 and TRBJ2-3; D perhaps matches TRBD1 (6 bases). From germline, CDR1 is SGHRS and CDR2 YFSETQ. V was shortened by 3 bases and J by 4 bases, with 21 bases between the two germline ends. CDR3 length: 17 amino acids.

The chain is built from TRBV7-2 and TRBJ2-3; D unresolved. V was pared by 6 bases and J by 11 bases, with 12 bases between. Germline CDR1 SGHTA, CDR2 FQGNSA. The CDR3 runs 11 residues. As DNA, the CDR3 is TGTGCCAGCAGTGTGGCCCTTGAGCAGTATTTT. Residues: CASSVALEQYF.

The chain has TRBV12-3 or TRBV12-4 and TRBJ1-5; 7 bases align to TRBD1. The V segment lost 5 bases and the J segment 4 bases; nucleotides outside the gene matches: 11. The CDR3 extends over 16 amino acids. CDR3 region: CASSTTGTVGNQPQHF. CDR3 DNA: TGTGCCAGCAGTACTACGGGGACAGTGGGGAATCAGCCCCAGCATTTT.

About this clonotype itself: It may be a read error: a sequence one base away is much more abundant. V is TRBV28 and J is TRBJ2-1, with D unclear. The CDR3 length is 15 residues. Trimming took off 5 bases at V and 3 bases at J, with 14 bases between the two ends. Germline V lookup: CDR1 MDHEN, CDR2 SYDVKM. The CDR3 loop reads CASSVLLFHYNEQFF. For the CDR3, the DNA is TGTGCCAGCAGTGTCTTGTTATTTCACTACAATGAGCAGTTCTTC.

The gene calls are TRBV7-9 and TRBJ1-2; D gene unclear. Germline CDR1 reads SEHNR; CDR2 reads FQNEAQ (reference sequence). The CDR3 totals 14 residues. Trimming cost V 7 bases and J 12 bases, with 24 bases left between them. CDR3 nucleotide sequence: TGTGCCAGCATCCTCGACATATCATACGAGAGTAACACCTTC. Residues: CASILDISYESNTF.

This clonotype was observed a handful of times. The chain has TRBV18 and TRBJ1-2; TRBD1 matches at 8 bases. CDR1 KGHSH and CDR2 LQKENI come from the germline V gene. The junction had 4 bases not matched to a gene; V was cut back by 2 bases and J by 2 bases. This CDR3 comprises 15 residues. This CDR3 is CASSPDRGDNYGYTF. The CDR3 DNA reads TGTGCCAGCTCACCAGACAGGGGCGACAACTATGGCTACACCTTC.

The chain uses TRBV28 and TRBJ2-2; possible D gene TRBD2, 7 bases. V was trimmed by 4 bases and J by 5 bases, leaving 23 bases between them. Germline assignment: CDR1 MDHEN and CDR2 SYDVKM. The CDR3 extends over 18 amino acids. CDR3 residues: CASSSTYRETSRTGELFF. The CDR3 bases are TGTGCCAGCAGTTCGACCTACAGGGAGACTAGCCGGACCGGGGAGCTGTTTTTT.

This clonotype occurred a few times. The chain joins TRBV2 to TRBJ1-2, with a possible D match to TRBD1 (5 bases). In germline, CDR1 is SNHLY, CDR2 FYNNEI. The CDR3 contains 13 residues. V was pared by 2 bases and J by 5 bases, with 9 bases between. This CDR3 reads CASSERGPYGYTF. The CDR3 coding sequence is TGTGCCAGCAGTGAACGGGGACCTTATGGCTACACCTTC. Full variable domain (remainder filled in from reference TRBV2 and TRBJ1-2): EPEVTQTPSHQVTQMGQEVILRCVPISNHLYFYWYRQILGQKVEFLVSFYNNEISEKSEIFDDQFSVERPDGSNFTLKIRSTKLEDSAMYFCASSERGPYGYTFGSGTRLTVV.

This clonotype has a count of ten or more. The chain carries TRBV27 and TRBJ2-7, with 10 positions matching TRBD1. Trimming removed 6 bases from V and 2 bases from J; junction bases left unmatched: 4. CDR3 length: 14 residues. Germline loops: CDR1 MNHEY, CDR2 SMNVEV (reference sequence). Written as DNA, the CDR3 is TGTGCCAGCAGGCAGACAGGGGGCCCCTACGAGCAGTACTTC. Residues: CASRQTGGPYEQYF.

The genes are TRBV10-3 and TRBJ2-7; weak D call: TRBD2 (6 bases). The V end lost 4 bases, the J end lost 4 bases, and 14 bases lay between the germline ends. The CDR3 is 14 residues long. Germline CDR1 reads ENHRY; CDR2 reads SYGVKD. The CDR3 loop reads CAISGSGTVYEQYF. In DNA form, the CDR3 reads TGTGCCATCAGTGGGTCCGGGACTGTTTACGAGCAGTACTTC.

Note on this clonotype: The junction shows a germline mismatch at one end, possibly a read error. The chain has TRBV27 and TRBJ1-2; D uncertain. This CDR3 region has 16 residues. Germline values: CDR1 MNHEY, CDR2 SMNVEV (reference sequence). The CDR3 loop reads CATSDATEGGSYGYTF. For the CDR3, the DNA is TGTGCCACCAGTGATGCAACCGAGGGCGGGAGCTATGGCTACACCTTC.

On this clonotype: A single base separates this from a much larger clone, so it may be a read error. The chain links TRBV12-3 or TRBV12-4 to TRBJ2-1; D might be TRBD2 (5 bases). The CDR3 is 11 amino acids. V shed 3 bases and J shed 14 bases, with 11 bases lying between them. CDR3 nucleotide sequence: TGTGCCAGCAGTTTCCGGGGAAAGAAGTTCTTC. Its translation: CASSFRGKKFF.

This clonotype was counted many times. This chain joins TRBV15 and TRBJ1-2; no firm D call. This CDR3 has 13 residues. Germline CDR1 and CDR2: LNHNV and YYDKDF (reference sequence). Deletions cut 1 base from V and 4 bases from J, with 7 bases between. The CDR3 loop reads CATSRGEAYGYTF. The CDR3 DNA reads TGTGCCACCAGCAGAGGGGAGGCCTATGGCTACACCTTC.

This clonotype was counted ten times or more. The rearrangement uses TRBV20-1 and TRBJ2-1; D not certain. Germline values: CDR1 DFQATT, CDR2 SNEGSKA (reference sequence). Trimming took 4 bases from V and 5 from J, leaving 12 bases between them. The CDR3 has 13 amino acids. CDR3 loop: CSAKRSSNNEQFF. CDR3 DNA sequence: TGCAGTGCTAAACGGTCGTCCAACAATGAGCAGTTCTTC.

In this sample, this clonotype turned up a few times. This chain joins TRBV19 and TRBJ1-1, with TRBD1 as a possible D gene (5 bases). The V and J ends lost 7 bases and 3 bases respectively, with 12 bases between them. The germline V gene has CDR1 LNHDA and CDR2 SQIVND (reference sequence). The CDR3 extends over 13 amino acids. Here the CDR3 DNA reads TGTGCCAGTATGTGGGGGTCGGACACTGAAGCTTTCTTT. It encodes CASMWGSDTEAFF.

This clonotype was seen only a few times. The V gene is TRBV12-3 or TRBV12-4, the J gene TRBJ2-1; 9 bases match TRBD2. V gave up 4 bases and J gave up 4 bases; unmatched junction bases: 8. This CDR3 contains 16 residues. In DNA form, the CDR3 reads TGTGCCAGCAGTTCCAAACTAGCGGGCTCTTACAATGAGCAGTTCTTC. Translated, it gives CASSSKLAGSYNEQFF.

A single count supports this clonotype. V usage is TRBV6-2 or TRBV6-3 and J usage is TRBJ2-1, with D maybe TRBD1 (6 bases). The CDR3 is 14 residues long. CDR1 is MNHEY, CDR2 SVGEGT, per germline. V was shortened by 5 bases and J by 5 bases, with 13 bases between the two germline ends. The CDR3 is CASSKLKGDNEQFF. The CDR3 nucleotides are TGTGCCAGCAGTAAATTAAAGGGGGACAATGAGCAGTTCTTC.

This clonotype has a count of ten or more. The rearrangement joins TRBV3-1 to TRBJ1-1; TRBD1 is a possible D gene (5 bases). Germline assignment: CDR1 LGHDT and CDR2 YNNKEL (reference sequence). CDR3 length: 13 amino acids. Trimming removed 7 bases at V and 0 bases at J, with 9 bases between. CDR3 bases: TGTGCCAGCATAGGGGCCCTGAACACTGAAGCTTTCTTT. This sequence encodes CASIGALNTEAFF.

This clonotype was observed once. This chain links TRBV27 with TRBJ1-5; D remains unclear. CDR3 length: 18 residues. The V gene's germline CDR1 is MNHEY and CDR2 SMNVEV (reference sequence). Trimming cost V 0 bases and J 5 bases, with 20 bases left between them. The CDR3 DNA reads TGTGCCAGCAGTTTATCCGTAGGTTTGGGTTCAGAGGATCAGCCCCAGCATTTT. Encoded protein: CASSLSVGLGSEDQPQHF.